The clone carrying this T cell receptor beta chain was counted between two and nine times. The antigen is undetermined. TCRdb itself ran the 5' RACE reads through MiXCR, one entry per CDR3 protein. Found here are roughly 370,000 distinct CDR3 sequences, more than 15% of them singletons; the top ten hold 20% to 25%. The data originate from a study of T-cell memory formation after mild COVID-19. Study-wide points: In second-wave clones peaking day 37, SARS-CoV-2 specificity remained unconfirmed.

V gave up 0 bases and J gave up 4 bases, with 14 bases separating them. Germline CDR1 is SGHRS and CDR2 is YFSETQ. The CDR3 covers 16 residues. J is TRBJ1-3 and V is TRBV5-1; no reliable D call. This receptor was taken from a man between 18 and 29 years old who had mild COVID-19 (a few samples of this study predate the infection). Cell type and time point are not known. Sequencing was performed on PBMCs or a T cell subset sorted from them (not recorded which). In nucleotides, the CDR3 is TGCGCCAGCAGCTTGGGACGGACGGCAGACGGAAACACCATATATTTT. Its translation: CASSLGRTADGNTIYF. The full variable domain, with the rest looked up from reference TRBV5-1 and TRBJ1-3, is KAGVTQTPRYLIKTRGQQVTLSCSPISGHRSVSWYQQTPGQGLQFLFEYFSETQRNKGNFPGRFSGRQFSNSRSEMNVSTLELGDSALYLCASSLGRTADGNTIYFGEGSWLTVV.